The next 28 T cell receptor beta chains were all read from a single sample in a study of blood T cell repertoires in COVID-19. Sequenced by immunoSEQ multiplex PCR; TCRdb stores in-frame clones only, minus some. The sample consists of approximately 300,000 clones, roughly 91% of them appearing once. Sequencing used peripheral blood. The origin of the receptors is a woman aged 30 to 39 with COVID-19, enrolled during active disease.

This sequence joins TRBV10-2 and TRBJ2-1, with TRBD1 identical over 7 bases. CDR3 length: 12 residues. Germline-derived CDR1 and CDR2 are WSHSY and SAAADI. V was pared by 10 bases and J by 8 bases, with 8 bases of the junction left unmatched. DNA for the CDR3: TGCGCCACAAAAGGGGGCAGGGATGAGCAGTTCTTC. This encodes CATKGGRDEQFF.

The CDR3 spells CASLPLGQGIRGYTF. The CDR3 region has the DNA TGTGCCAGCCTTCCTTTGGGACAGGGGATAAGGGGCTACACCTTC. J is TRBJ1-2 and V is TRBV2, with 10 bases that match TRBD1. Germline loops: CDR1 SNHLY, CDR2 FYNNEI. V trimming: 8 bases; J trimming: 8 bases; junction bases outside the gene matches: 14. The CDR3 is 15 residues long.

The rearrangement links TRBV27 to TRBJ1-2; possible D gene TRBD1, 6 bases. The CDR3 is made up of 15 amino acids. V was clipped by 3 bases and J by 5 bases, with 16 bases between them. Germline CDR1 MNHEY, CDR2 SMNVEV (reference sequence). In DNA, the CDR3 is TGTGCCAGCAGTTTTTTGCAGGGGACGTTATATGGCTACACCTTC. As protein: CASSFLQGTLYGYTF.

The chain combines TRBV27 with TRBJ2-2; maybe TRBD1 (6 bases). Germline lookup yields CDR1 MNHEY and CDR2 SMNVEV (reference sequence). V lost 0 bases and J lost 5, with 22 bases in between. The CDR3 runs 19 residues. The DNA of the CDR3 is TGTGCCAGCAGTTTATCGGTCCCGGGACAAGGGATTATGACCGGGGAGCTGTTTTTT. Residues: CASSLSVPGQGIMTGELFF.

The chain employs TRBV9 and TRBJ1-1; TRBD1 aligns across 8 bases. Germline V CDR1 and CDR2: SGDLS, YYNGEE. There are 14 residues in the CDR3. Trimming at V came to 3 bases and at J to 4 bases, leaving 5 bases not matched to a gene. In DNA, the CDR3 is TGTGCCAGCAGCGAGAAGACAGGGGTCACTGAAGCTTTCTTT. The encoded protein is CASSEKTGVTEAFF.

V gene TRBV6-5 combines with J gene TRBJ2-7; D not resolved. This CDR3 has 15 amino acids. V lost 6 bases and J 6 bases, leaving 21 bases between the germline ends. Germline assignment: CDR1 MNHEY and CDR2 SVGAGI. The CDR3 protein is CASSPPVGEHGEQYV. CDR3 DNA sequence: TGTGCCAGCAGCCCCCCGGTCGGAGAGCACGGCGAGCAGTACGTC.

This chain uses TRBV27 with TRBJ2-1, with 14 nucleotides matching TRBD2. The CDR3 is 19 residues long. Germline V gene sequence: CDR1 MNHEY, CDR2 SMNVEV (reference sequence). Trimming removed 7 bases from V and 0 bases from J; junction bases left unmatched: 11. The DNA for the CDR3 is TGTGCCAGCAAGCCTCCGGGACTAGCGGGGGTAAGCTCCTACAATGAGCAGTTCTTC. Translating it yields CASKPPGLAGVSSYNEQFF.

The chain links TRBV5-4 to TRBJ1-4; weak D call: TRBD1 (5 bases). V was pared by 0 bases and J by 14 bases, with 17 bases between. Germline CDR1 reads SGHNT; CDR2 reads YYREEE (reference sequence). The CDR3 is made up of 14 amino acids. The CDR3 here is CASSLAGGNKGLFF. The CDR3 DNA reads as TGTGCCAGCAGCTTGGCCGGGGGGAACAAAGGGCTGTTTTTT.

This clone has a handful of counts. The gene calls are TRBV6-2 or TRBV6-3 and TRBJ2-7; 9 nucleotides line up with TRBD2. CDR1 is MNHEY, CDR2 SVGEGT, per germline. V was pared by 2 bases and J by 0 bases, with 17 bases of the junction left unmatched. This CDR3 has 20 amino acids. This CDR3 reads CASSYPPRSSGGFSSYEQYF. CDR3 coding DNA: TGTGCCAGCAGTTACCCGCCCCGATCAAGCGGGGGGTTCAGCTCCTACGAGCAGTACTTC.

The chain employs TRBV2 and TRBJ1-1, with a possible D match to TRBD1 (6 bases). CDR1 and CDR2 from the germline V gene are SNHLY and FYNNEI. Trimming took 3 bases from V and 3 from J, leaving 11 bases between them. The CDR3 is 14 amino acids. CDR3 loop: CASSEVRGYTEAFF. The CDR3 bases are TGTGCCAGCAGTGAGGTCAGGGGATACACTGAAGCTTTCTTT.

The V call is TRBV5-6, the J call TRBJ2-3, with a possible D match to TRBD2 (6 bases). Germline CDR1 SGHDT, CDR2 YYEEEE. The CDR3 is 12 amino acids. Trimming stripped 2 bases from V and 6 bases from J, with 7 bases between. CDR3 amino acids: CASSFGGDTQYF. As DNA, the CDR3 is TGTGCCAGCAGCTTTGGGGGGGATACGCAGTATTTT.

This chain joins TRBV2 and TRBJ1-5; no clear D. The germline CDR1 and CDR2 sequences are SNHLY and FYNNEI. This CDR3 is built from 12 residues. V was clipped by 4 bases and J by 6 bases, with 7 bases between them. In DNA form, the CDR3 reads TGTGCCAGCAGTGCGGGAAGTCAGCCCCAGCATTTT. As protein: CASSAGSQPQHF.

The chain combines TRBV11-1 with TRBJ1-2, with TRBD1 identical over 7 bases. Germline CDR1 and CDR2: SGHAT and FQDESV (reference sequence). Trimming took 7 bases from V and 6 from J; bases not matched to a gene: 11. CDR3 length equals 14 residues. The CDR3, as DNA: TGTGCCAGCACCCCCCGACAGGGAACAAATGGCTACACCTTC. As protein: CASTPRQGTNGYTF.

A note on this clone: Other DNA sequences from this sample encode an identical CDR3 as well. The chain couples TRBV5-1 to TRBJ1-1; D not certain. The V gene's germline CDR1 is SGHRS and CDR2 YFSETQ. The V and J ends lost 1 base and 4 bases respectively, with 5 bases between them. The CDR3 consists of 12 residues. The CDR3 region has the DNA TGCGCCAGCAGCTTGTCAGGCACTGAAGCTTTCTTT. It encodes CASSLSGTEAFF.

The chain combines TRBV6-5 with TRBJ1-1, with 7 bases lining up with TRBD1. Germline V gene data show CDR1 as MNHEY and CDR2 as SVGAGI. CDR3 length: 11 amino acids. V gave up 7 bases and J gave up 10 bases; unmatched junction bases: 6. CDR3 residues: CASMGAGGAFF. Here the CDR3 DNA reads TGTGCCAGCATGGGTGCAGGGGGAGCTTTCTTT.

The V and J genes are TRBV7-8 and TRBJ1-6; D might be TRBD1 (6 bases). Trimming left V 5 bases short and J 9 bases short, with 8 bases between. This CDR3 comprises 12 residues. Germline V gene data show CDR1 as SGHVS and CDR2 as FQNEAQ. This chain's CDR3 is CASSPRGSPLHF. CDR3 sequence (DNA): TGTGCCAGCAGCCCCAGGGGTTCACCCCTCCACTTT. Full variable domain (rest looked up from reference TRBV7-8 and TRBJ1-6): GAGVSQSPRYKVAKRGQDVALRCDPISGHVSLFWYQQALGQGPEFLTYFQNEAQLDKSGLPSDRFFAERPEGSVSTLKIQRTQQEDSAVYLCASSPRGSPLHFGNGTRLTVT.

V and J are TRBV18 and TRBJ2-3; no reliable D call. The V and J ends lost 3 bases and 3 bases respectively, with 10 bases between them. Germline V gene lookup returns CDR1 KGHSH and CDR2 LQKENI. This CDR3 contains 14 residues. CDR3 DNA: TGTGCCAGCTCACCTTTGATAGCAACAGATACGCAGTATTTT. Translating gives CASSPLIATDTQYF. Variable domain in full (rest from reference TRBV18 and TRBJ2-3): NAGVMQNPRHLVRRRGQEARLRCSPMKGHSHVYWYRQLPEEGLKFMVYLQKENIIDESGMPKERFSAEFPKEGPSILRIQQVVRGDSAAYFCASSPLIATDTQYFGPGTRLTVL.

V gene TRBV6-6 combines with J gene TRBJ1-4, with D tentatively TRBD1 (6 bases). V dropped 4 bases and J dropped 3 bases, with 9 bases sitting between them. Looked up from germline, CDR1 is MNHNY and CDR2 is SVGAGI (reference sequence). This CDR3 has 14 residues. The CDR3, as DNA: TGTGCCAGCAGTTCCGGGACATCTAATGAAAAACTGTTTTTT. It encodes CASSSGTSNEKLFF.

CDR3 region: CASSRRTGAGEKLFF. CDR3 nucleotide sequence: TGTGCCAGCAGCCGCCGAACAGGGGCAGGAGAAAAACTGTTTTTT. The V call is TRBV5-6, the J call TRBJ1-4; 7 nucleotides align to TRBD1. This CDR3 has 15 amino acids. V shed 4 bases and J 8 bases; nucleotides not matched to a gene: 11. CDR1 and CDR2 from the germline V gene are SGHDT and YYEEEE.

CDR3 nucleotide sequence: TGCGCCAGCAGCCCCCGGGACATGGGCGGCTACACCTTC. Translation gives CASSPRDMGGYTF. This chain uses TRBV4-3 with TRBJ1-2; D is perhaps TRBD1 (6 bases). This CDR3 comprises 13 residues. V was trimmed by 4 bases and J by 8 bases, leaving 14 bases between them. CDR1 is LGHNA, CDR2 YSLEER, per germline.

The rearrangement links TRBV15 to TRBJ1-1; 9 nucleotides align to TRBD1. The CDR3 totals 17 residues. V dropped 0 bases and J dropped 1; count of bases not matched to a gene: 6. Looked up from germline, CDR1 is LNHNV and CDR2 is YYDKDF (reference sequence). The CDR3 coding sequence is TGTGCCACCAGCAGAGAAGGGGGGACAGGGAGGAACACTGAAGCTTTCTTT. It yields the protein CATSREGGTGRNTEAFF.

V gene TRBV10-2 combines with J gene TRBJ1-1; a possible D gene is TRBD1 (6 bases). This CDR3 region has 13 residues. Germline loops: CDR1 WSHSY, CDR2 SAAADI. Between the trimmed V and J ends, which lost 9 bases and 4 bases, there was a span of 15 bases. In DNA, the CDR3 is TGCGCCAGAGCCGGCCAAGGGGGCACTGAAGCTTTCTTT. This encodes CARAGQGGTEAFF.

V and J are TRBV28 and TRBJ1-2; D perhaps matches TRBD1 (5 bases). Germline V gene lookup returns CDR1 MDHEN and CDR2 SYDVKM. Deletions cut 7 bases from V and 4 bases from J, with 16 bases between. This CDR3 is 14 amino acids long. The CDR3: CASTPPGGSYGYTF. The DNA for the CDR3 is TGTGCCAGCACCCCACCCGGGGGGTCCTATGGCTACACCTTC.

The chain recombines TRBV4-1 with TRBJ1-1; TRBD1 is a possible D gene (5 bases). CDR1 and CDR2 (germline): MGHRA, YSYEKL. The CDR3 extends over 16 amino acids. The germline V and J ends were trimmed by 1 base and 5 bases, with 17 bases remaining between them. The CDR3 DNA is TGCGCCAGCAGCCAAGCTTTAGTAGTCGGGGGGACTGAAGCTTTCTTT. It encodes CASSQALVVGGTEAFF.

The chain combines TRBV6-1 with TRBJ1-4; D is uncertain. The CDR3 sequence is 14 residues long. CDR1 is MNHNS, CDR2 SASEGT, per germline. The ends were cut back, 3 bases at V and 5 bases at J, with 10 bases in the middle. The CDR3 is CASSDRTGNEKLFF. CDR3 sequence (DNA): TGTGCCAGCAGTGACCGGACGGGGAATGAAAAACTGTTTTTT.

This clone has only one observation. The chain carries TRBV6-2 or TRBV6-3 and TRBJ2-5; 11 bases fit TRBD2. Germline CDR1 is MNHEY and CDR2 is SVGEGT. The CDR3 extends over 17 amino acids. The ends lost 0 bases at V and 2 bases at J; junction bases unmatched: 5. This CDR3 reads CASSYSVTSGAQETQYF. CDR3 DNA sequence: TGTGCCAGCAGTTACTCGGTGACTAGCGGGGCACAAGAGACCCAGTACTTC.

CDR3 DNA sequence: TGTGCCAGCAGCCATGGTCGGGTCACCGGGGAGCTGTTTTTT. This translates into CASSHGRVTGELFF. The chain joins TRBV7-9 to TRBJ2-2; D unresolved. This CDR3 contains 14 residues. Germline V gives CDR1 SEHNR, CDR2 FQNEAQ (reference sequence). V was shortened by 5 bases and J by 4 bases, with 11 bases between the two germline ends.

This clone was picked up a small number of times. V and J are TRBV5-1 and TRBJ1-3, with 9 bases aligning to TRBD1. In germline, CDR1 is SGHRS, CDR2 YFSETQ. This CDR3 contains 15 residues. The junction had 1 base not matched to a gene; V was cut back by 0 bases and J by 3 bases. The CDR3 nucleotides are TGCGCCAGCAGCTTGGACAGGGGGCTTGGAAACACCATATATTTT. Translating it yields CASSLDRGLGNTIYF. The whole variable domain, filled in from reference TRBV5-1 and TRBJ1-3, reads KAGVTQTPRYLIKTRGQQVTLSCSPISGHRSVSWYQQTPGQGLQFLFEYFSETQRNKGNFPGRFSGRQFSNSRSEMNVSTLELGDSALYLCASSLDRGLGNTIYFGEGSWLTVV.